One sample yielded the 23 T cell receptor beta chains listed below, sequenced in a study of cytomegalovirus exposure and HLA in healthy donors. With 60 Vbeta and 13 Jbeta primers, the PCR was carried out. The method was immunoSEQ multiplex PCR; TCRdb's version includes in-frame clones alone and lacks a portion of them. The sample records some 50,000 clones, around three quarters being singletons. Sequenced input: PBMCs. Receptor source: a woman aged 45-60 years in good health and CMV-seropositive.

The V and J genes are TRBV27 and TRBJ1-5; 7 bases are a match to TRBD1. The CDR3 covers 12 residues. Germline lookup yields CDR1 MNHEY and CDR2 SMNVEV (reference sequence). V lost 6 bases and J lost 4; bases outside the gene matches: 0. The CDR3 spells CASRTGNQPQHF. The DNA of the CDR3 is TGTGCCAGCAGGACAGGGAATCAGCCCCAGCATTTT.

CDR3 in DNA: TGTGCCAGCAGCTTAGCGGAGGAGCAGTACTTC. It encodes CASSLAEEQYF. This sequence joins TRBV7-8 and TRBJ2-7, with unresolved D. Between the trimmed V and J ends, which lost 0 bases and 7 bases, there was a span of 4 bases. In germline, CDR1 is SGHVS, CDR2 FQNEAQ. This CDR3 region has 11 residues.

V and J are TRBV6-4 and TRBJ2-6, with D possibly TRBD1 on 6 matching bases. V lost 2 bases, J lost 12 bases, and 14 bases lay in between. This CDR3 has 14 amino acids. Looked up from germline, CDR1 is MRHNA and CDR2 is SNTAGT. The CDR3 here is CASSDGPGVGVLTF. The CDR3 region has the DNA TGTGCCAGCAGTGACGGGCCAGGGGTTGGCGTCCTGACTTTC.

The V and J genes are TRBV11-2 and TRBJ1-5, with D hard to call. This CDR3 is built from 13 residues. Germline loops: CDR1 SGHAT, CDR2 FQNNGV. The V end was cut by 1 base, the J end by 5 bases, with 6 bases between. Written as DNA, the CDR3 is TGTGCCAGCAGCTTAGGCCCGGATCAGCCCCAGCATTTT. Its translation: CASSLGPDQPQHF. Based on the CDR3 plus reference TRBV11-2 and TRBJ1-5, the full variable domain is EAGVAQSPRYKIIEKRQSVAFWCNPISGHATLYWYQQILGQGPKLLIQFQNNGVVDDSQLPKDRFSAERLKGVDSTLKIQPAKLEDSAVYLCASSLGPDQPQHFGDGTRLSIL.

V gene TRBV14 combines with J gene TRBJ1-3; no clear D gene. The CDR3 loop spans 13 amino acids. The germline V gene has CDR1 SGHDN and CDR2 FVKESK. The V gene lost 6 bases and the J gene lost 0 bases, with 6 bases spanning the gap. As DNA, the CDR3 is TGTGCCAGCAGGGCCAGCTCTGGAAACACCATATATTTT. Amino acids: CASRASSGNTIYF. The full variable domain, its missing parts supplied by reference TRBV14 and TRBJ1-3, is EAGVTQFPSHSVIEKGQTVTLRCDPISGHDNLYWYRRVMGKEIKFLLHFVKESKQDESGMPNNRFLAERTGGTYSTLKVQPAELEDSGVYFCASRASSGNTIYFGEGSWLTVV.

The chain carries TRBV27 and TRBJ1-1, with 8 bases lining up with TRBD1. This CDR3 region has 14 residues. V lost 2 bases, J lost 5 bases, and 4 bases stayed unmatched. Germline assignment: CDR1 MNHEY and CDR2 SMNVEV (reference sequence). The CDR3 region is CASSLAGGWTEAFF. The CDR3 DNA follows: TGTGCCAGCAGTTTAGCAGGGGGCTGGACTGAAGCTTTCTTT.

The rearrangement links TRBV6-6 to TRBJ1-4; 7 nucleotides agree with TRBD1. V shed 6 bases, J shed 0 bases, and the junction held 7 bases outside the gene matches. Germline assignment: CDR1 MNHNY and CDR2 SVGAGI (reference sequence). CDR3 length: 16 residues. CDR3 region: CASSHPGTATNEKLFF. The CDR3 DNA follows: TGTGCCAGCAGCCACCCCGGGACAGCAACTAATGAAAAACTGTTTTTT.

In its sample, this clone was seen a few times. The chain recombines TRBV5-8 with TRBJ2-1; 9 bases match TRBD2. Germline lookup yields CDR1 SGHTS and CDR2 YDEGEE. There are 17 residues in the CDR3. V lost 1 base, J lost 8 bases, and 13 bases stayed unmatched. The CDR3 loop is CASSLTGLAGSGYEQFF. CDR3 nucleotide sequence: TGTGCCAGCAGCTTGACAGGGCTAGCGGGAAGTGGATATGAGCAGTTCTTC.

The rearrangement links TRBV19 to TRBJ2-1, with 8 bases aligning to TRBD1. In germline, CDR1 is LNHDA, CDR2 SQIVND (reference sequence). The CDR3 extends over 16 amino acids. V lost 7 bases to trimming and J lost 5 bases; unmatched junction nucleotides: 13. The CDR3 reads CASIPNRDRRHNEQFF. The CDR3 nucleotides are TGTGCCAGTATCCCAAACCGGGACAGGAGACACAATGAGCAGTTCTTC.

The chain carries TRBV15 and TRBJ2-2, with a tentative D call TRBD1 (5 bases). The germline gives CDR1 LNHNV, CDR2 YYDKDF (reference sequence). The CDR3 loop spans 15 amino acids. V was shortened by 6 bases and J by 5 bases, with 16 bases between the two germline ends. CDR3 DNA: TGTGCCACCAGAAGGGGCGACCTAGAGACCGGGGAGCTGTTTTTT. This encodes CATRRGDLETGELFF.

Concerning this clone: Germline is not matched at one junction end, which may reflect a read error. The chain combines TRBV29-1 with TRBJ2-1; TRBD2 matches 9 bases. From germline, CDR1 is SQVTM and CDR2 ANQGSEA. The CDR3 is 15 residues long. The CDR3 region is CSVEGLAPSYNEQFF. CDR3 coding DNA: TGCAGCGTAGAAGGACTAGCGCCGTCCTACAATGAGCAGTTCTTC.

The CDR3 spells CARSVRPGLPYEQYF. DNA for the CDR3: TGTGCCAGAAGTGTACGCCCGGGACTACCCTACGAGCAGTACTTC. This sequence joins TRBV5-3 and TRBJ2-7; 7 bases align to TRBD2. TRBV5-3 is annotated as an ORF whose role is uncertain. The CDR3 loop spans 15 amino acids. J was trimmed by 2 bases and V by 5 bases; bases with no gene match: 10.

The chain has TRBV7-2 and TRBJ2-7, with 7 bases identical to TRBD2. Trimming cost V 6 bases and J 4 bases; bases outside gene matches: 12. The CDR3 has 15 amino acids. Germline CDR1 SGHTA, CDR2 FQGNSA. CDR3 protein: CASRGMAGEKYEQYF. As DNA, the CDR3 is TGTGCCAGCAGGGGTATGGCGGGGGAGAAGTACGAGCAGTACTTC. Based on the CDR3 plus reference TRBV7-2 and TRBJ2-7, the full variable domain is GAGVSQSPSNKVTEKGKDVELRCDPISGHTALYWYRQSLGQGLEFLIYFQGNSAPDKSGLPSDRFSAERTGGSVSTLTIQRTQQEDSAVYLCASRGMAGEKYEQYFGPGTRLTVT.

This sequence joins TRBV14 and TRBJ2-1; TRBD2 is a possible D gene (6 bases). CDR3 length: 15 residues. CDR1 is SGHDN, CDR2 FVKESK, per germline. V dropped 1 base and J dropped 8 bases, with 15 bases sitting between them. The DNA of the CDR3 is TGTGCCAGCAGCCAAGTCTTCGCCGGGGGACATGAGCAGTTCTTC. This gives the protein CASSQVFAGGHEQFF.

V usage is TRBV27 and J usage is TRBJ2-7; 8 bases line up with TRBD1. The CDR3 covers 14 residues. Germline values: CDR1 MNHEY, CDR2 SMNVEV (reference sequence). Trimming at V came to 4 bases and at J to 3 bases, leaving 5 bases not matched to a gene. The CDR3 bases are TGTGCCAGCAGTTCGACAGGGGCCCGCTACGAGCAGTACTTC. This translates into CASSSTGARYEQYF.

This chain links TRBV13 with TRBJ1-1, with D possibly matching TRBD1 (5 bases). CDR1 and CDR2 from the germline V gene are PRHDT and FYEKMQ (reference sequence). The CDR3 has 16 residues. DNA for the CDR3: TGTGCATCCCGGGATTCGGGAGGGGCGAAGGGCACTGAAGCTTTCTTT. Translating gives CASRDSGGAKGTEAFF. The full variable domain, its missing parts supplied by reference TRBV13 and TRBJ1-1, is AAGVIQSPRHLIKEKRETATLKCYPIPRHDTVYWYQQGPGQDPQFLISFYEKMQSDKGSIPDRFSAQQFSDYHSELNMSSLELGDSALYFCASRDSGGAKGTEAFFGQGTRLTVV.

This clone was seen more than once but under ten times. This sequence joins TRBV6-6 and TRBJ1-5; possibly TRBD1 for D (6 bases). CDR3 size: 16 residues. The V end lost 6 bases, the J end lost 4 bases, and 19 bases lay between the germline ends. Germline V gives CDR1 MNHNY, CDR2 SVGAGI (reference sequence). The CDR3, as DNA: TGTGCCAGCAGCTCGCCTCACAGGGTCTCTAATCAGCCCCAGCATTTT. Translated, it gives CASSSPHRVSNQPQHF.

This clone has a handful of counts. The V call is TRBV7-2, the J call TRBJ2-7; perhaps TRBD2 as D (7 bases). There are 13 residues in the CDR3. Germline assignment: CDR1 SGHTA and CDR2 FQGNSA. V dropped 1 base and J dropped 5 bases, with 9 bases sitting between them. The CDR3 coding sequence is TGTGCCAGCAGCTTAGGCGGGGGCGACGAGCAGTACTTC. Its translation is CASSLGGGDEQYF.

The chain combines TRBV6-4 with TRBJ2-3; no clear D. Trimming stripped 7 bases from V and 0 bases from J, with 14 bases between. CDR1 and CDR2 (germline): MRHNA, SNTAGT. The CDR3 is made up of 15 amino acids. The CDR3 region is CASKEWPTSTDTQYF. CDR3 DNA: TGTGCCAGCAAGGAGTGGCCTACTAGCACAGATACGCAGTATTTT.

This clone has a handful of counts. The chain recombines TRBV6-4 with TRBJ2-1; D is undetermined. Germline lookup yields CDR1 MRHNA and CDR2 SNTAGT. The ends were cut back, 5 bases at V and 0 bases at J, with 14 bases in the middle. This CDR3 comprises 16 residues. The CDR3 DNA follows: TGTGCCAGCAGTACTCAAGCCCGAAGCTCCTACAATGAGCAGTTCTTC. Amino acids: CASSTQARSSYNEQFF.

The chain is built from TRBV5-1 and TRBJ2-3, with 11 bases fitting TRBD2. Germline V lookup: CDR1 SGHRS, CDR2 YFSETQ. CDR3 size: 15 residues. V lost 0 bases and J lost 3; bases outside the gene matches: 0. Here the CDR3 reads CASSLGTSGTDTQYF. The CDR3 coding sequence is TGCGCCAGCAGCTTGGGGACTAGCGGGACAGATACGCAGTATTTT.

J is TRBJ1-2 and V is TRBV29-1; weak D call: TRBD1 (5 bases). The V end was cut by 2 bases, the J end by 1 base, with 11 bases between. Germline V CDR1 and CDR2: SQVTM, ANQGSEA. There are 14 residues in the CDR3. The CDR3 coding sequence is TGCAGCGTTGAATGGCGACAGATTAACTATGGCTACACCTTC. It yields the protein CSVEWRQINYGYTF. Full variable domain (rest looked up from reference TRBV29-1 and TRBJ1-2): SAVISQKPSRDICQRGTSLTIQCQVDSQVTMMFWYRQQPGQSLTLIATANQGSEATYESGFVIDKFPISRPNLTFSTLTVSNMSPEDSSIYLCSVEWRQINYGYTFGSGTRLTVV.

V usage is TRBV7-8 and J usage is TRBJ1-1; D remains ambiguous. From germline, CDR1 is SGHVS and CDR2 FQNEAQ. The CDR3 has 15 amino acids. The V gene lost 0 bases and the J gene lost 3 bases, with 11 bases spanning the gap. This CDR3 reads CASSLAESLYTEAFF. CDR3 DNA sequence: TGTGCCAGCAGCTTAGCAGAGTCTTTGTACACTGAAGCTTTCTTT. The entire variable domain, with the rest obtained from reference TRBV7-8 and TRBJ1-1, is as follows: GAGVSQSPRYKVAKRGQDVALRCDPISGHVSLFWYQQALGQGPEFLTYFQNEAQLDKSGLPSDRFFAERPEGSVSTLKIQRTQQEDSAVYLCASSLAESLYTEAFFGQGTRLTVV.